This TCR beta chain is drawn from a study of cytomegalovirus exposure and HLA in healthy donors. The CDR3 is made up of 14 amino acids. Germline CDR1 and CDR2: LGHNA and YSLEER. The V gene end was trimmed by 4 bases and the J gene end by 7 bases; junction bases not matched to a gene: 5. Broader study findings: Cytomegalovirus-associated TCR beta chains were listed, numbering 150 to 200. Most TCR sequences were rare, but some public TCRs occurred in many donors. Later analysis showed TCR association rates varying by HLA locus, highest for DRB1 and lowest for HLA-C. V- and J-gene trimming in TCR beta was tied to a missense DCLRE1C variant by an analysis performed later.

PCR employed 60 Vbeta and 13 Jbeta primers. Generated by immunoSEQ multiplex PCR, the TCRdb table keeps only in-frame clones and is missing some. The sample comprises about 100,000 clones, around 83% of which are singletons, and 1.2% rests with the top ten. Note on this clone: Its antigen remains unknown.

The chain carries TRBV4-3 and TRBJ2-2; TRBD1 agrees at 8 bases. The sequence came from a woman under 30 in good health and CMV-seronegative. Sequencing was carried out using PBMCs. CDR3 sequence (DNA): TGCGCCAGCAGCCGGACAGGGTATAACGGGGAGCTGTTTTTT. Protein: CASSRTGYNGELFF.